The 28 T cell receptor beta chains below were found in one sample sequenced in a study of vaccination effects on CD4 cells after COVID-19. Which antigens these TCRs recognize remains unknown. Sequenced by immunoSEQ multiplex PCR; TCRdb stores in-frame clones only, minus some. The sample yields more than 25,000 clones, roughly two thirds seen once. Expansion of antigen-specific CD4+ T cells with viral peptide pools was carried out by the ViraFEST assay before sequencing. Isolation of CD4+ T cells took place after about nine days of culture. The source material was CD4+ T cells from PBMCs cultured with HCoV-229E spike peptides, sampled before COVID-19 vaccination. All receptors derive from a human donor who received a COVID-19 vaccine.

The CDR3 loop is CASSLWTGRAVNTIYF. The CDR3 DNA reads as TGTGCCAGTAGTCTCTGGACAGGCCGGGCTGTGAACACCATATATTTT. This chain links TRBV19 with TRBJ1-3; 7 nucleotides agree with TRBD1. V shed 5 bases, J shed 7 bases, and the junction held 14 bases outside the gene matches. Germline CDR1 is LNHDA and CDR2 is SQIVND (reference sequence). The CDR3 loop spans 16 amino acids. Full variable domain (missing parts from reference TRBV19 and TRBJ1-3): DGGITQSPKYLFRKEGQNVTLSCEQNLNHDAMYWYRQDPGQGLRLIYYSQIVNDFQKGDIAEGYSVSREKKESFPLTVTSAQKNPTAFYLCASSLWTGRAVNTIYFGEGSWLTVV.

The genes are TRBV12-5 and TRBJ1-5; 10 bases are shared with TRBD1. The J segment lost 4 bases and the V segment lost 7 bases, leaving 7 bases of the junction unmatched. This CDR3 has 15 amino acids. CDR1 is LGHNT and CDR2 is FRNRAP in the germline V gene. The CDR3 coding sequence is TGTGCTAGTGCATTCGGGACAGGGGCAAATCAGCCCCAGCATTTT. This sequence encodes CASAFGTGANQPQHF.

The chain uses TRBV6-6 and TRBJ2-1; D remains ambiguous. Trimming removed 6 bases at V and 6 bases at J, with 12 bases between. CDR3 size: 13 residues. CDR1 and CDR2 (germline): MNHNY, SVGAGI (reference sequence). The DNA of the CDR3 is TGTGCCAGCAGCCCGAACCAGGCCAATGAGCAGTTCTTC. It translates to CASSPNQANEQFF.

The genes are TRBV30 and TRBJ1-2; D is unclear. Looked up from germline, CDR1 is GTSNPN and CDR2 is SVGIG (reference sequence). This CDR3 has 14 amino acids. V lost 0 bases, J lost 2 bases, and 10 bases lay in between. CDR3 nucleotides: TGTGCCTGGAGTGTACAAGGGATCAACTATGGCTACACCTTC. It encodes CAWSVQGINYGYTF.

The J gene is TRBJ2-5, the V gene TRBV6-1, with TRBD2 as a possible D gene (5 bases). The germline CDR1 and CDR2 sequences are MNHNS and SASEGT. Between the trimmed V and J ends, which lost 1 base and 4 bases, there was a span of 13 bases. The CDR3 is 15 amino acids. Here the CDR3 reads CASSEGLAPTETQYF. The CDR3 bases are TGTGCCAGCAGTGAAGGCCTAGCTCCGACAGAGACCCAGTACTTC.

V and J are TRBV6-1 and TRBJ2-5, with 9 bases that match TRBD2. The ends lost 3 bases at V and 2 bases at J; junction bases unmatched: 4. Germline V lookup: CDR1 MNHNS, CDR2 SASEGT. The CDR3 totals 15 residues. Written as DNA, the CDR3 is TGTGCCAGCAGTGAGTTTAGCGGGGGACAAGAGACCCAGTACTTC. Its protein product is CASSEFSGGQETQYF.

The rearrangement joins TRBV5-4 to TRBJ2-2; 14 bases align to TRBD2. Germline CDR1 and CDR2: SGHNT and YYREEE (reference sequence). The CDR3 contains 15 residues. J gave up 7 bases and V 5 bases, and 4 bases lay outside the gene matches. The CDR3 protein is CASRGLAGANGELFF. The CDR3, as DNA: TGTGCCAGCAGGGGACTAGCGGGAGCGAACGGGGAGCTGTTTTTT.

This chain connects TRBV6-5 to TRBJ1-4, with 7 nucleotides matching TRBD1. CDR1 is MNHEY, CDR2 SVGAGI, per germline. The CDR3 runs 16 residues. The trim removed 1 base at V and 5 bases at J, leaving 7 bases unmatched. CDR3: CASSYFGRGSNEKLFF. The CDR3 nucleotides read TGTGCCAGCAGTTACTTTGGCAGGGGGTCGAATGAAAAACTGTTTTTT.

V gene TRBV7-2 combines with J gene TRBJ2-7; a possible D gene is TRBD1 (7 bases). CDR3 length equals 15 residues. The germline V and J ends were trimmed by 1 base and 4 bases, with 14 bases remaining between them. CDR1 and CDR2 (germline): SGHTA, FQGNSA. The CDR3 DNA reads as TGTGCCAGCAGCTTAGGGAAGGGGGCGGGATACGAGCAGTACTTC. It is translated as CASSLGKGAGYEQYF.

V is TRBV29-1 and J is TRBJ1-3; weak D call: TRBD1 (5 bases). The germline V gene has CDR1 SQVTM and CDR2 ANQGSEA. The CDR3 has 13 amino acids. Trimming left V 5 bases short and J 0 bases short, with 8 bases between. CDR3 amino acids: CSVRTFSGNTIYF. As DNA, the CDR3 is TGCAGCGTTAGGACATTCTCTGGAAACACCATATATTTT.

V gene TRBV21-1 combines with J gene TRBJ2-1; no DNA check was done on the table's D call, TRBD2. TRBV21-1 is shown as a pseudogene. This CDR3 comprises 21 residues. CDR3 protein: CASSKGDRPGLVLKGYNEQFF. CDR3 DNA: TGTGCCAGCAGCAAAGGGGACCGACCTGGACTAGTCCTAAAGGGTTACAATGAGCAGTTCTTC.

The chain couples TRBV2 to TRBJ2-2, with 9 bases aligning to TRBD1. V gave up 7 bases and J gave up 6 bases; unmatched junction bases: 9. CDR3 length: 15 amino acids. The germline gives CDR1 SNHLY, CDR2 FYNNEI. In DNA form, the CDR3 reads TGTGCCAGCATCCGGGACAGGGTCGACGCCGGGGAGCTGTTTTTT. Protein product: CASIRDRVDAGELFF.

The chain employs TRBV3-1 (or the pseudogene TRBV3-2) and TRBJ1-2; 8 bases are a match to TRBD1. V dropped 1 base and J dropped 4; count of bases not matched to a gene: 20. Germline loops: CDR1 LGHDT, CDR2 YNNKEL (reference sequence). This CDR3 is 20 amino acids long. CDR3 sequence (DNA): TGTGCCAGCAGCCAAGGGAAGCCGGGGCGCCTAGCAGGGGGCCCCTATGGCTACACCTTC. This gives the protein CASSQGKPGRLAGGPYGYTF.

The V call is TRBV6-6, the J call TRBJ2-5; D is unclear. Trimming pared 5 bases from V and 0 bases from J, leaving 4 bases between. CDR1 MNHNY and CDR2 SVGAGI come from the germline V gene (reference sequence). The CDR3 extends over 12 amino acids. The DNA of the CDR3 is TGTGCCAGCAGTCAGTACCAAGAGACCCAGTACTTC. Translation gives CASSQYQETQYF.

The chain carries TRBV30 and TRBJ2-7; 7 positions match TRBD2. Germline V gives CDR1 GTSNPN, CDR2 SVGIG (reference sequence). This CDR3 region has 14 residues. V gave up 1 base and J gave up 3 bases; unmatched junction bases: 6. In DNA, the CDR3 is TGTGCCTGGAGTGGTATCGGGAGGCTCTACGAGCAGTACTTC. It specifies CAWSGIGRLYEQYF.

This rearrangement joins TRBV6-5 to TRBJ2-5; the D gene is possibly TRBD2 (6 bases). Germline V lookup: CDR1 MNHEY, CDR2 SVGAGI. The CDR3 loop spans 15 amino acids. V was clipped by 0 bases and J by 4 bases, with 12 bases between them. The CDR3 DNA reads TGTGCCAGCAGTTACTCGGAGGAGGGTCGAGAGACCCAGTACTTC. This translates into CASSYSEEGRETQYF.

CDR3: CASSYSTETQYF. The CDR3, as DNA: TGTGCCAGCAGTTACTCGACAGAGACCCAGTACTTC. V gene TRBV6-2 or TRBV6-3 combines with J gene TRBJ2-5; no clear D. V was clipped by 0 bases and J by 4 bases, with 3 bases between them. The germline V gene has CDR1 MNHEY and CDR2 SVGEGT. This CDR3 region has 12 residues.

The chain is built from TRBV10-3 and TRBJ1-2, with TRBD1 as a possible D gene (5 bases). This CDR3 spans 12 amino acids. Germline values: CDR1 ENHRY, CDR2 SYGVKD. The germline V and J ends were trimmed by 4 bases and 5 bases, with 8 bases remaining between them. Here the CDR3 reads CAISGGRYGYTF. Here the CDR3 DNA reads TGTGCCATCAGTGGGGGGAGATATGGCTACACCTTC.

In this sample, this clone turned up a few times. The gene calls are TRBV7-9 and TRBJ1-1, with unresolved D. The germline V gene encodes CDR1 SEHNR and CDR2 FQNEAQ (reference sequence). Trimming shortened V by 11 bases and J by 0 bases, and 19 bases separated the two germline ends. The CDR3 length is 15 residues. Here the CDR3 reads CAFTVYQRLNTEAFF. As DNA, the CDR3 is TGTGCCTTCACGGTTTATCAGAGGCTGAACACTGAAGCTTTCTTT.

This chain connects TRBV28 to TRBJ1-2; a possible D gene is TRBD1 (6 bases). There are 13 residues in the CDR3. CDR1 MDHEN and CDR2 SYDVKM come from the germline V gene. Trimming stripped 4 bases from V and 4 bases from J, with 10 bases between. The CDR3 region has the DNA TGTGCCAGCAGTTGGGGGGCCCTCTATGGCTACACCTTC. Amino acids: CASSWGALYGYTF.

V usage is TRBV28 and J usage is TRBJ1-2; no clear D. Germline CDR1 reads MDHEN; CDR2 reads SYDVKM. The CDR3 covers 12 residues. Deletions cut 2 bases from V and 6 bases from J, with 7 bases between. CDR3 region: CASSLDPNGYTF. CDR3 nucleotides: TGTGCCAGCAGTTTAGACCCTAATGGCTACACCTTC.

This clone was counted only a few times. The gene calls are TRBV5-8 and TRBJ2-4; a weak D match, TRBD2 (5 bases). V lost 2 bases and J 0 bases, leaving 9 bases between the germline ends. Germline values: CDR1 SGHTS, CDR2 YDEGEE. CDR3 length equals 15 residues. The CDR3 protein is CASSFPGIAKNIQYF. The CDR3 nucleotides are TGTGCCAGCAGCTTCCCGGGAATAGCCAAAAACATTCAGTACTTC.

The J gene is TRBJ2-2, the V gene TRBV6-5; TRBD1 matches 8 bases. Germline V gene data show CDR1 as MNHEY and CDR2 as SVGAGI. The length of the CDR3 is 14 residues. V dropped 4 bases and J dropped 6; count of bases not matched to a gene: 4. In nucleotides, the CDR3 is TGTGCCAGCAGTTGGCAGGGGGCGGCCGGGGAGCTGTTTTTT. This codes for CASSWQGAAGELFF.

There are a few counts of this clone. The chain is built from TRBV28 and TRBJ1-2; TRBD1 is a possible D gene (6 bases). V was clipped by 2 bases and J by 8 bases, with 21 bases between them. The V gene's germline CDR1 is MDHEN and CDR2 SYDVKM. The CDR3 totals 16 residues. CDR3 amino acids: CASSLPRRGAGHGYTF. In DNA form, the CDR3 reads TGTGCCAGCAGTTTACCCCGGAGGGGGGCGGGTCACGGCTACACCTTC.

The chain joins TRBV5-1 to TRBJ1-2; TRBD1 matches at 7 bases. V was clipped by 4 bases and J by 10 bases; unmatched bases: 10. Germline CDR1 SGHRS, CDR2 YFSETQ. The CDR3 totals 13 residues. The CDR3 reads CASSAGQTNAYTF. The DNA of the CDR3 is TGCGCCAGCAGCGCGGGACAGACTAACGCCTACACCTTC.

This clone has more than one count but fewer than ten. The rearrangement joins TRBV30 to TRBJ2-7; 7 bases match TRBD1. CDR3 length equals 12 residues. From germline, CDR1 is GTSNPN and CDR2 SVGIG (reference sequence). Trimming took 7 bases from V and 5 from J; bases not matched to a gene: 8. In DNA, the CDR3 is TGTGCCTCTGGACAGGTATCAAACGAGCAGTACTTC. This sequence encodes CASGQVSNEQYF. Full variable domain (remainder filled in from reference TRBV30 and TRBJ2-7): SQTIHQWPATLVQPVGSPLSLECTVEGTSNPNLYWYRQAAGRGLQLLFYSVGIGQISSEVPQNLSASRPQDRQFILSSKKLLLSDSGFYLCASGQVSNEQYFGPGTRLTVT.

The genes are TRBV3-1 (or the pseudogene TRBV3-2) and TRBJ1-1; D call uncertain. The CDR3 length is 12 residues. V was clipped by 4 bases and J by 7 bases, with 10 bases between them. CDR1 is LGHDT and CDR2 is YNNKEL in the germline V gene (reference sequence). The CDR3 sequence is CASSPRKGEAFF. The CDR3 DNA is TGTGCCAGCAGCCCGAGGAAGGGTGAAGCTTTCTTT.

The V gene is TRBV7-2, the J gene TRBJ1-4; a weak D match, TRBD1 (5 bases). The CDR3 spans 14 residues. The V gene lost 4 bases and the J gene lost 7 bases, with 13 bases spanning the gap. Germline V gives CDR1 SGHTA, CDR2 FQGNSA. This chain's CDR3 is CASSSPPGGEKLFF. The CDR3 DNA sequence: TGTGCCAGCAGCTCCCCCCCGGGGGGTGAAAAACTGTTTTTT.